Listed below are T cell receptor beta chains from one sample, sequenced in a study of blood T cell repertoires in COVID-19. Sequencing used immunoSEQ multiplex PCR; TCRdb keeps in-frame clones, though not all of them. The repertoire includes approximately 250,000 clones, 88% of them detected once, and 2% to 2.5% sits in the top ten. The sequencing sample was made of PBMCs or T cells enriched from blood (not recorded which). These receptors came from an older woman in a cohort exposed to, infected with or recovered from COVID-19 (not recorded which). CDR3s include the opening cysteine and the closing phenylalanine or tryptophan. The D gene is left open where the match is weak. The size of a clone is reported for some rows only, either as once, few or many, or as a class for expanded clones.

NA	TRBV2	NA	TRBJ1-1	CASSEAFSRGEAFF	TGTGCCAGCAGTGAAGCGTTTAGCAGAGGAGAAGCTTTCTTT
NA	TRBV28	once	TRBJ2-7	CASSLSSTYEQYF	TGTGCCAGCAGTTTGAGTTCCACCTACGAGCAGTACTTC
NA	TRBV7-9	NA	TRBJ1-2	CASSLGGRDHYTF	TGTGCCAGCAGCTTAGGGGGGCGAGATCACTACACCTTC
NA	TRBV24-1	NA	TRBJ2-1	CATSDLTGALVNEQFF	TGTGCCACCAGTGATTTAACAGGAGCTCTGGTTAATGAGCAGTTCTTC
NA	TRBV30	NA	TRBJ2-4	CAWSTGNIQYF	TGTGCCTGGAGTACAGGGAACATTCAGTACTTC
NA	TRBV11-2	NA	TRBJ2-1	CASYSGLNEQFF	TGTGCCAGTTATTCGGGGTTAAATGAGCAGTTCTTC
NA	TRBV11-3	NA	TRBJ2-3	CASSLDPSTDTQYF	TGTGCCAGCAGCTTAGATCCCTCCACAGATACGCAGTATTTT
TRBD1	TRBV7-9	NA	TRBJ1-1	CASSLEQGVNTEAFF	TGTGCCAGCAGCTTAGAGCAGGGGGTGAACACTGAAGCTTTCTTT
TRBD1	TRBV28	NA	TRBJ1-2	CASSFGQGIYGYTF	TGTGCCAGCAGTTTCGGACAGGGAATTTACGGCTACACCTTC
NA	TRBV10-2	NA	TRBJ1-2	CASSEVQNGYTF	TGCGCCAGCAGTGAGGTTCAGAATGGCTACACCTTC
NA	TRBV19	NA	TRBJ2-6	CASSIRSGASVLTF	TGTGCCAGTAGTATCAGGTCTGGGGCCAGCGTCCTGACTTTC
TRBD2	TRBV5-1	NA	TRBJ2-7	CASSLPTSGRVGYEQYF	TGCGCCAGCAGCTTGCCGACTAGCGGGAGGGTAGGGTACGAGCAGTACTTC
TRBD2	TRBV5-1	NA	TRBJ2-3	CASSLLAGGGDTQYF	TGCGCCAGCAGCTTACTAGCGGGAGGAGGGGATACGCAGTATTTT
NA	TRBV5-5	NA	TRBJ2-5	CASSLASYQETQYF	TGTGCCAGCAGCTTGGCGTCCTACCAAGAGACCCAGTACTTC
NA	TRBV3-1/TRBV3-2	NA	TRBJ2-2	CASSQDPSGGELFF	TGTGCCAGCAGCCAAGATCCCTCCGGCGGGGAGCTGTTTTTT
TRBD1	TRBV5-1	NA	TRBJ2-7	CASSEGTGSSYEQYF	TGCGCCAGCAGCGAAGGGACAGGGAGCTCCTACGAGCAGTACTTC
NA	TRBV10-1	NA	TRBJ1-5	CASSERGNQPQHF	TGCGCCAGCTCAGAGCGGGGGAATCAGCCCCAGCATTTT
NA	TRBV12-3/TRBV12-4	once	TRBJ1-5	CASSKQGQPQHF	TGTGCCAGCAGCAAACAGGGTCAGCCCCAGCATTTT
TRBD1	TRBV9	NA	TRBJ2-1	CASRPGQGGYEQFF	TGTGCCAGCAGGCCGGGACAGGGGGGGTATGAGCAGTTCTTC
TRBD2	TRBV5-1	once	TRBJ2-3	CASSFGTSGRDTQYF	TGCGCCAGCAGCTTTGGGACTAGCGGGAGAGATACGCAGTATTTT
TRBD2	TRBV5-1	NA	TRBJ2-1	CASSLDGMGGAPEQFF	TGCGCCAGCAGCTTGGACGGGATGGGAGGGGCCCCCGAGCAGTTCTTC
TRBD1	TRBV11-2	NA	TRBJ2-7	CASSRLGTGPAYEQYF	TGTGCCAGCAGTAGGCTGGGGACAGGGCCGGCCTACGAGCAGTACTTC
TRBD1	TRBV7-9	NA	TRBJ2-5	CASSFTGGLETQYF	TGTGCCAGCAGCTTTACAGGGGGCTTAGAGACCCAGTACTTC
NA	TRBV19	NA	TRBJ2-3	CASSRGLGTDTQYF	TGTGCCAGTAGTAGGGGGCTGGGCACAGATACGCAGTATTTT
NA	TRBV19	once	TRBJ2-7	CASSMGGDYEQYF	TGTGCCAGTAGTATGGGCGGGGACTACGAGCAGTACTTC
TRBD1	TRBV24-1	NA	TRBJ1-1	CATSRTGAPTEAFF	TGTGCCACCAGTCGGACAGGGGCACCGACTGAAGCTTTCTTT
TRBD1	TRBV9	few	TRBJ1-4	CASQGAANEKLFF	TGTGCCAGCCAGGGGGCGGCTAATGAAAAACTGTTTTTT
NA	TRBV9	NA	TRBJ2-6	CASSVVTSGANVLTF	TGTGCCAGCAGCGTAGTCACTTCTGGGGCCAACGTCCTGACTTTC
NA	TRBV30	once	TRBJ1-5	CAWSVREDQPQHF	TGTGCCTGGAGTGTAAGGGAGGATCAGCCCCAGCATTTT
TRBD2	TRBV11-2	NA	TRBJ2-3	CASSSEVLAGDTQYF	TGTGCCAGCAGCTCAGAGGTCTTAGCGGGAGATACGCAGTATTTT
TRBD1	TRBV27	NA	TRBJ2-7	CASRSGTGAYEQYF	TGTGCCAGCAGGTCCGGGACAGGGGCCTACGAGCAGTACTTC
NA	TRBV5-1	NA	TRBJ2-7	CASSLIATGMYEQYF	TGCGCCAGCAGCTTGATTGCGACAGGAATGTACGAGCAGTACTTC
TRBD2	TRBV5-6	NA	TRBJ2-7	CASSLSKRERAYEQYF	TGTGCCAGCAGCTTGTCAAAGCGGGAGAGGGCCTACGAGCAGTACTTC
NA	TRBV5-4	NA	TRBJ2-1	CASSLAGSRGSYNEQFF	TGTGCCAGCAGCTTGGCCGGGAGTCGGGGCTCCTACAATGAGCAGTTCTTC
NA	TRBV9	NA	TRBJ1-1	CASSVSPSNTEAFF	TGTGCCAGCAGCGTGAGCCCAAGTAACACTGAAGCTTTCTTT
NA	TRBV5-1	NA	TRBJ2-4	CASSLGTDIQYF	TGCGCCAGCAGCTTGGGGACAGACATTCAGTACTTC
NA	TRBV10-2	NA	TRBJ2-2	CASTRMNRGTGELFF	TGCGCCAGCACCCGAATGAACCGGGGCACCGGGGAGCTGTTTTTT
TRBD1	TRBV7-2	NA	TRBJ1-5	CASSFPDRGNLPQHF	TGTGCCAGCAGCTTCCCGGACAGGGGAAACCTGCCCCAGCATTTT
TRBD2	TRBV5-1	once	TRBJ2-3	CASSYTRLAGPQSTDTQYF	TGCGCCAGCAGCTACACGAGACTAGCGGGGCCCCAGAGCACAGATACGCAGTATTTT
NA	TRBV6-9	NA	TRBJ2-5	CASSFQGPIVGQYF	TGTGCCAGCAGTTTTCAGGGGCCCATCGTTGGCCAGTACTTC
NA	TRBV3-1/TRBV3-2	few	TRBJ1-5	CASSQDHRENQPQHF	TGTGCCAGCAGCCAAGATCACAGGGAAAATCAGCCCCAGCATTTT
NA	TRBV11-1	NA	TRBJ1-6	CASSRLGGSPLHF	TGTGCCAGCAGTCGATTAGGCGGTTCACCCCTCCACTTT
NA	TRBV20-1	NA	TRBJ2-5	CSASRQEVKETQYF	TGCAGTGCTAGTCGACAGGAGGTAAAGGAGACCCAGTACTTC
NA	TRBV28	NA	TRBJ2-3	CAGQSDSTDTQYF	TGTGCCGGACAGTCCGATAGCACAGATACGCAGTATTTT
NA	TRBV11-2	NA	TRBJ1-2	CASSPGQTYGYTF	TGTGCCAGCAGTCCTGGACAGACCTATGGCTACACCTTC
TRBD1	TRBV15	NA	TRBJ1-4	CATSRARDRVDEKLFF	TGTGCCACCAGCAGAGCCCGGGACAGGGTGGATGAAAAACTGTTTTTT
NA	TRBV5-1	NA	TRBJ2-1	CASSFSLADNEQFF	TGCGCCAGCAGCTTCTCACTAGCCGACAATGAGCAGTTCTTC
TRBD1	TRBV14	NA	TRBJ2-3	CASSQGRDRVTDTQYF	TGTGCCAGCAGCCAAGGTCGGGACAGGGTAACAGATACGCAGTATTTT
TRBD2	TRBV27	NA	TRBJ2-7	CASSISGSNPYEQYF	TGTGCCAGCAGCATAAGCGGGAGTAATCCCTACGAGCAGTACTTC
NA	TRBV5-1	NA	TRBJ2-1	CASSLDGYEQFF	TGCGCCAGCAGCTTGGATGGCTATGAGCAGTTCTTC
NA	TRBV18	NA	TRBJ1-1	CASSPPVAGEAFF	TGTGCCAGCTCACCACCGGTAGCGGGAGAAGCTTTCTTT
NA	TRBV20-1	NA	TRBJ1-6	CSASASAGVHNSPLHF	TGCAGTGCTAGTGCCTCCGCGGGGGTTCATAATTCACCCCTCCACTTT
TRBD1	TRBV9	NA	TRBJ1-4	CASSLSQGVDEKLFF	TGTGCCAGCAGCCTATCACAGGGGGTAGATGAAAAACTGTTTTTT
NA	TRBV5-4	NA	TRBJ2-3	CASSLRVADTQYF	TGTGCCAGCAGCTTGCGGGTTGCTGATACGCAGTATTTT
NA	TRBV5-1	NA	TRBJ2-5	CASSLESRGYQETQYF	TGCGCCAGCAGCTTGGAGTCTAGGGGGTACCAAGAGACCCAGTACTTC
TRBD1	TRBV7-8	NA	TRBJ1-5	CASSVRQGNHQPQHF	TGTGCCAGCAGCGTCAGACAGGGGAATCATCAGCCCCAGCATTTT
TRBD2	TRBV30	few	TRBJ2-2	CAWSRLAVNTGELFF	TGTGCCTGGAGCCGACTAGCGGTTAACACCGGGGAGCTGTTTTTT
NA	TRBV4-2	NA	TRBJ2-1	CASSQAGGRGGYNEQFF	TGTGCCAGCAGCCAAGCCGGCGGGAGAGGGGGCTACAATGAGCAGTTCTTC
TRBD2	TRBV20-1	few	TRBJ2-1	CSASRLAGGFYGEQFF	TGCAGTGCTAGTAGACTAGCGGGAGGTTTCTACGGTGAGCAGTTCTTC